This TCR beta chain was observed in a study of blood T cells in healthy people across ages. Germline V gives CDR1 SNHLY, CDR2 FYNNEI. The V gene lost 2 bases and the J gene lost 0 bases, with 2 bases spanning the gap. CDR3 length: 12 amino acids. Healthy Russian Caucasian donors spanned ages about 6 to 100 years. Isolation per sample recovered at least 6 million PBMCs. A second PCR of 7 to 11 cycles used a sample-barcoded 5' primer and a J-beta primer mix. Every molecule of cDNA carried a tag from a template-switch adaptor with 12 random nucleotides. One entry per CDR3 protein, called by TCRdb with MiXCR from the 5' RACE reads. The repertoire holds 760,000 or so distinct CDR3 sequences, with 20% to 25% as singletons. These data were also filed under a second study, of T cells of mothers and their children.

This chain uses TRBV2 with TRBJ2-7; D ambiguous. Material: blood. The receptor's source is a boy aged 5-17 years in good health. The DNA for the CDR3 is TGTGCCAGCAGTGAAACCTCCTACGAGCAGTACTTC. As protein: CASSETSYEQYF.